The 16 T cell receptor beta chains below were found in one sample sequenced in a study of T cell changes during pregnancy in multiple sclerosis. Data came from immunoSEQ multiplex PCR; TCRdb stores just in-frame clones and leaves some out. The data show 95,000 to 100,000 clones, with about 91% seen just once and roughly 3% held by the top ten. Specimen: peripheral blood, collected in the second trimester of pregnancy. The origin of the receptors is a female donor with multiple sclerosis, enrolled in a pregnancy study.

The chain is built from TRBV28 and TRBJ2-3; D might be TRBD1 (5 bases). This CDR3 contains 14 residues. CDR1 and CDR2 from the germline V gene are MDHEN and SYDVKM. The V end was cut by 5 bases, the J end by 5 bases, with 14 bases between. This CDR3 is CASSPSGFLDTQYF. CDR3 DNA: TGTGCCAGCAGTCCCTCAGGGTTCTTAGATACGCAGTATTTT.

This chain joins TRBV19 and TRBJ1-5, with D perhaps matching TRBD1 (5 bases). From germline, CDR1 is LNHDA and CDR2 SQIVND (reference sequence). V was cut by 0 bases and J by 3 bases, with 15 bases left in between. The CDR3 spans 17 residues. CDR3 nucleotides: TGTGCCAGTAGTATAGATCAAGGACACCCTTACAATCAGCCCCAGCATTTT. Its protein product is CASSIDQGHPYNQPQHF.

The DNA of the CDR3 is TGTGCCAGCAGTTTTCCTAGCACAGATACGCAGTATTTT. Its translation is CASSFPSTDTQYF. This chain links TRBV28 with TRBJ2-3; no definite D call. The germline gives CDR1 MDHEN, CDR2 SYDVKM. CDR3 size: 13 residues. Trimming shortened V by 3 bases and J by 0 bases, and 4 bases separated the two germline ends.

This clone is a singleton in its sample. The chain recombines TRBV7-2 with TRBJ2-7; D is unresolved. Germline lookup yields CDR1 SGHTA and CDR2 FQGNSA. This CDR3 has 12 residues. Trimming left V 1 base short and J 4 bases short, with 5 bases between. CDR3 in DNA: TGTGCCAGCAGCTTAGTCAATTACGAGCAGTACTTC. This encodes CASSLVNYEQYF. The full variable domain, rest sourced from reference TRBV7-2 and TRBJ2-7, is GAGVSQSPSNKVTEKGKDVELRCDPISGHTALYWYRQSLGQGLEFLIYFQGNSAPDKSGLPSDRFSAERTGGSVSTLTIQRTQQEDSAVYLCASSLVNYEQYFGPGTRLTVT.

CDR3: CASSQEYTYEQYF. The CDR3, as DNA: TGTGCCAGCAGCCAAGAATACACCTACGAGCAGTACTTC. The J gene is TRBJ2-7, the V gene TRBV6-5; D not certain. This CDR3 is 13 amino acids long. Germline CDR1 MNHEY, CDR2 SVGAGI. The V end was cut by 6 bases, the J end by 2 bases, with 11 bases between.

The rearrangement joins TRBV18 to TRBJ2-1; 9 positions match TRBD2. V lost 2 bases to trimming and J lost 8 bases; unmatched junction nucleotides: 16. There are 18 residues in the CDR3. Germline V gene data show CDR1 as KGHSH and CDR2 as LQKENI. This CDR3 reads CASSPAFAGGDQPDEQFF. The CDR3, as DNA: TGTGCCAGCTCACCAGCCTTCGCGGGAGGGGACCAACCGGATGAGCAGTTCTTC.

The rearrangement joins TRBV30 to TRBJ2-5; perhaps TRBD2 as D (5 bases). This CDR3 contains 12 residues. Germline lookup yields CDR1 GTSNPN and CDR2 SVGIG (reference sequence). The germline V and J ends were trimmed by 6 bases and 0 bases, with 8 bases remaining between them. CDR3 loop: CACLDYQETQYF. In DNA, the CDR3 is TGTGCCTGCTTGGACTACCAAGAGACCCAGTACTTC.

The chain combines TRBV5-1 with TRBJ2-7, with 11 bases lining up with TRBD1. V shed 4 bases, J shed 7 bases, and the junction held 4 bases outside the gene matches. This CDR3 is built from 13 residues. Germline values: CDR1 SGHRS, CDR2 YFSETQ. Written as DNA, the CDR3 is TGCGCCAGCAGCAAGGACAGGGGGCTTGAGCAGTACTTC. It translates to CASSKDRGLEQYF.

The J gene is TRBJ2-7, the V gene TRBV7-9; 9 nucleotides align to TRBD1. Trimming took 2 bases from V and 2 from J; bases not matched to a gene: 4. The CDR3 length is 15 residues. Germline lookup yields CDR1 SEHNR and CDR2 FQNEAQ (reference sequence). CDR3 nucleotide sequence: TGTGCCAGCAGCTTACCCGGGACAGGGACCTACGAGCAGTACTTC. Translation: CASSLPGTGTYEQYF.

This chain joins TRBV27 and TRBJ2-3; weak D call: TRBD2 (5 bases). This CDR3 has 14 amino acids. The germline V and J ends were trimmed by 6 bases and 3 bases, with 13 bases remaining between them. The germline CDR1 and CDR2 sequences are MNHEY and SMNVEV (reference sequence). This CDR3 is CASSSYRGTDTQYF. The CDR3 nucleotides are TGTGCCAGCAGCTCGTACCGGGGTACAGATACGCAGTATTTT.

The V and J genes are TRBV28 and TRBJ2-3, with 10 bases fitting TRBD2. J lost 3 bases, V lost 2 bases, and 5 bases had no gene match. In germline, CDR1 is MDHEN, CDR2 SYDVKM. This CDR3 is 16 amino acids long. The DNA of the CDR3 is TGTGCCAGCAGTTTACCTAGCGGGAGTTGGACAGATACGCAGTATTTT. This codes for CASSLPSGSWTDTQYF.

This chain connects TRBV25-1 to TRBJ1-1; 7 bases are shared with TRBD1. The CDR3 length is 13 residues. V lost 6 bases and J lost 6; bases outside the gene matches: 7. CDR1 and CDR2 from the germline V gene are MGHDK and SYGVNS. Here the CDR3 DNA reads TGTGCCAGCAGCCCGACAGGGACCCCTGAAGCTTTCTTT. Translated: CASSPTGTPEAFF.

The CDR3 DNA is TGTGCCAGTAAGGGACCGGGACTAGTTCGTTCTGGGGCCAACGTCCTGACTTTC. Amino acid sequence: CASKGPGLVRSGANVLTF. The V and J genes are TRBV19 and TRBJ2-6; 8 positions match TRBD2. After removal of 7 bases from V and 1 base from J, the junction contained 12 bases not matched to a gene. CDR3 length: 18 amino acids. CDR1 is LNHDA and CDR2 is SQIVND in the germline V gene (reference sequence).

The J gene is TRBJ2-1, the V gene TRBV29-1; D gene ambiguous. V gave up 6 bases and J gave up 0 bases, with 12 bases separating them. Germline CDR1 SQVTM, CDR2 ANQGSEA. The CDR3 has 14 residues. The CDR3 protein is CSVEAVGSYNEQFF. CDR3 bases: TGCAGCGTCGAGGCGGTTGGCTCCTACAATGAGCAGTTCTTC.

The genes are TRBV5-5 and TRBJ2-7, with D perhaps TRBD1 (6 bases). Germline loops: CDR1 SGHKS, CDR2 YYEKEE (reference sequence). Trimming removed 1 base from V and 4 bases from J, with 18 bases in between. This CDR3 has 16 amino acids. CDR3 DNA sequence: TGTGCCAGCAGCTTGACAGAAACGACAGGCCATTACGAGCAGTACTTC. Its protein is CASSLTETTGHYEQYF. The complete variable domain, with remaining parts taken from reference TRBV5-5 and TRBJ2-7, reads DAGVTQSPTHLIKTRGQQVTLRCSPISGHKSVSWYQQVLGQGPQFIFQYYEKEERGRGNFPDRFSARQFPNYSSELNVNALLLGDSALYLCASSLTETTGHYEQYFGPGTRLTVT.

This sequence joins TRBV6-6 and TRBJ1-1, with D hard to call. The CDR3 is made up of 14 amino acids. Per the germline V gene, CDR1 is MNHNY and CDR2 is SVGAGI (reference sequence). V lost 2 bases to trimming and J lost 2 bases, with 9 bases between them. CDR3: CASSYGHYNTEAFF. CDR3 nucleotides: TGTGCCAGCAGTTACGGGCATTACAACACTGAAGCTTTCTTT.